These 12 T cell receptor beta chains were all obtained from the same sample, sequenced in a study of identical twins. TCRdb itself ran the 5' RACE reads through MiXCR, one entry per CDR3 protein. Among 550,000 to 800,000 distinct CDR3 sequences listed, about 7.6% were seen once. This sample also belongs to another study, concerning yellow fever vaccine responses in identical twins.

The specimen sequenced was PBMCs. The receptors originated from a young woman in good health.

This clonotype appeared a few times. The J gene is TRBJ2-1, the V gene TRBV24-1; D is unresolved. There are 12 residues in the CDR3. Between the trimmed V and J ends, which lost 0 bases and 8 bases, there was a span of 4 bases. CDR1 and CDR2 (germline): KGHDR, SFDVKD. DNA for the CDR3: TGTGCCACCAGTGATTTGCCCCATGAGCAGTTCTTC. This encodes CATSDLPHEQFF.

This clonotype showed up just a few times. V usage is TRBV28 and J usage is TRBJ2-5; unclear D gene. This CDR3 comprises 13 residues. The germline V gene encodes CDR1 MDHEN and CDR2 SYDVKM. V was trimmed by 6 bases and J by 3 bases, leaving 11 bases between them. CDR3 DNA: TGTGCCAGCAGGCCCTATGGAGAAGAGACCCAGTACTTC. It specifies CASRPYGEETQYF.

This clonotype was seen a few times. This chain's CDR3 is CASRKRDSQGTGELFF. The CDR3 region has the DNA TGCGCCAGCAGAAAAAGAGACAGCCAAGGGACCGGGGAGCTGTTTTTT. The V and J genes are TRBV5-1 and TRBJ2-2; D is perhaps TRBD1 (5 bases). This CDR3 has 16 residues. Trimming removed 5 bases from V and 5 bases from J, with 19 bases in between. CDR1 SGHRS and CDR2 YFSETQ come from the germline V gene.

This clonotype appeared many times. The gene calls are TRBV12-3 or TRBV12-4 and TRBJ1-3; D is possibly TRBD1 (5 bases). Trimming removed 3 bases from V and 4 bases from J, with 13 bases in between. The CDR3 runs to 15 residues. CDR3: CASSLGSGAGNTIYF. CDR3 sequence (DNA): TGTGCCAGCAGTTTGGGTTCCGGGGCGGGAAACACCATATATTTT.

This clonotype was detected only a few times. The chain joins TRBV4-2 to TRBJ2-1, with 8 positions matching TRBD1. Germline V gives CDR1 LGHNA, CDR2 YNFKEQ. The V segment lost 0 bases and the J segment 6 bases; nucleotides outside the gene matches: 7. This CDR3 contains 16 residues. The CDR3 reads CASSQDPGQAFNEQFF. The CDR3 DNA is TGTGCCAGCAGCCAAGACCCGGGACAGGCCTTCAATGAGCAGTTCTTC.

This clonotype came up many times. V is TRBV18 and J is TRBJ1-5; D uncertain. The germline V gene has CDR1 KGHSH and CDR2 LQKENI. The CDR3 runs to 13 residues. V lost 5 bases to trimming and J lost 3 bases, with 8 bases between them. In nucleotides, the CDR3 is TGTGCCAGCTCAACAGAAGTCAATCAGCCCCAGCATTTT. It translates to CASSTEVNQPQHF.

The chain joins TRBV28 to TRBJ2-1, with D possibly TRBD1 on 5 matching bases. Germline V gives CDR1 MDHEN, CDR2 SYDVKM. V lost 3 bases and J lost 5, with 8 bases in between. The CDR3 sequence is 13 residues long. CDR3 sequence (DNA): TGTGCCAGCAGTTTCAGGGTTGACAATGAGCAGTTCTTC. This gives the protein CASSFRVDNEQFF.

Ten or more counts support this clonotype. CDR3 region: CATSRDRGVDTQYF. For the CDR3, the DNA is TGTGCCACCAGCAGAGATCGGGGCGTAGATACGCAGTATTTT. The rearrangement links TRBV15 to TRBJ2-3; perhaps D is TRBD1 or TRBD2 (5 bases each). Trimming took 0 bases from V and 5 from J, leaving 9 bases between them. From germline, CDR1 is LNHNV and CDR2 YYDKDF (reference sequence). There are 14 residues in the CDR3.

The table lists this clonotype with many counts. V and J are TRBV12-3 or TRBV12-4 and TRBJ1-2; TRBD1 matches 7 bases. V lost 4 bases, J lost 2 bases, and 4 bases stayed unmatched. The length of the CDR3 is 14 residues. The CDR3: CASSSTGTNYGYTF. The CDR3 coding sequence is TGTGCCAGCAGTTCGACAGGGACCAACTATGGCTACACCTTC.

This clonotype was seen at least ten times. The chain combines TRBV5-1 with TRBJ1-1, with a weak D call TRBD1 (6 bases). The germline V gene encodes CDR1 SGHRS and CDR2 YFSETQ. V was pared by 0 bases and J by 5 bases, with 8 bases between. The CDR3 consists of 13 residues. This CDR3 reads CASSLEGQTEAFF. The CDR3 region has the DNA TGCGCCAGCAGCTTGGAAGGACAGACTGAAGCTTTCTTT.

The gene calls are TRBV5-5 and TRBJ2-3, with 11 bases that match TRBD1. Germline lookup yields CDR1 SGHKS and CDR2 YYEKEE (reference sequence). This CDR3 comprises 16 residues. The V and J ends lost 1 base and 3 bases, in that order; junction bases with no gene match: 4. CDR3 nucleotides: TGTGCCAGCAGCTTGCGGGACAGGGGGGGGACAGATACGCAGTATTTT. Encoded protein: CASSLRDRGGTDTQYF.

This chain connects TRBV18 to TRBJ2-3; D tentatively reads TRBD1 or TRBD2 (5 bases each). V was trimmed by 4 bases and J by 0 bases, leaving 14 bases between them. Germline V lookup: CDR1 KGHSH, CDR2 LQKENI. This CDR3 has 16 amino acids. The CDR3 loop reads CASSLSGTASTDTQYF. Written as DNA, the CDR3 is TGTGCCAGCTCACTTTCCGGGACGGCAAGCACAGATACGCAGTATTTT.